This entry lists 25 T cell receptor beta chains sequenced from one sample in a study of blood T cell repertoires in COVID-19. Profiling relied on immunoSEQ multiplex PCR, and the TCRdb table lists in-frame clones only, not all of them. The profile shows about 71,000 clones, 90% of them singletons. The sample consisted of peripheral blood. The receptors come from a woman aged 18-30 years with acute or convalescent COVID-19.

V gene TRBV6-2 or TRBV6-3 combines with J gene TRBJ2-5, with D tentatively TRBD2 (6 bases). This CDR3 has 13 residues. Germline V lookup: CDR1 MNHEY, CDR2 SVGEGT. V gave up 2 bases and J gave up 4 bases, with 8 bases separating them. CDR3 in DNA: TGTGCCAGCAGTTACGCCGGGAGAGAGACCCAGTACTTC. This gives the protein CASSYAGRETQYF.

V is TRBV7-6 and J is TRBJ1-1; D is perhaps TRBD1 (6 bases). The germline V and J ends were trimmed by 7 bases and 1 base, with 10 bases remaining between them. Germline assignment: CDR1 SGHVS and CDR2 FNYEAQ. The CDR3 extends over 13 amino acids. CDR3 sequence: CASTLGGNTEAFF. CDR3 nucleotide sequence: TGTGCCAGCACCCTAGGGGGGAACACTGAAGCTTTCTTT. Full variable domain (missing parts from reference TRBV7-6 and TRBJ1-1): GAGVSQSPRYKVTKRGQDVALRCDPISGHVSLYWYRQALGQGPEFLTYFNYEAQQDKSGLPNDRFSAERPEGSISTLTIQRTEQRDSAMYRCASTLGGNTEAFFGQGTRLTVV.

The chain recombines TRBV28 with TRBJ2-1; 7 nucleotides align to TRBD1. CDR1 and CDR2 (germline): MDHEN, SYDVKM. The junction had 9 bases not matched to a gene; V was cut back by 6 bases and J by 1 base. The CDR3 has 16 amino acids. As DNA, the CDR3 is TGTGCCAGCAGGCCTGAGTGGGGACAGTCCTACAATGAGCAGTTCTTC. Translated: CASRPEWGQSYNEQFF. Based on the CDR3 plus reference TRBV28 and TRBJ2-1, the full variable domain is DVKVTQSSRYLVKRTGEKVFLECVQDMDHENMFWYRQDPGLGLRLIYFSYDVKMKEKGDIPEGYSVSREKKERFSLILESASTNQTSMYLCASRPEWGQSYNEQFFGPGTRLTVL.

The chain is built from TRBV4-3 and TRBJ2-3; tentative D call: TRBD1 (6 bases). Germline loops: CDR1 LGHNA, CDR2 YSLEER. V lost 3 bases and J 2 bases, leaving 15 bases between the germline ends. This CDR3 contains 16 residues. The chain's CDR3 is CASSQGDKITTDTQYF. In DNA, the CDR3 is TGCGCCAGCAGCCAGGGGGACAAGATTACCACAGATACGCAGTATTTT.

The J gene is TRBJ2-7, the V gene TRBV27, with TRBD2 identical over 7 bases. Germline trimming cut 3 bases from V and 3 bases from J; bases unmatched to any gene: 5. Germline loops: CDR1 MNHEY, CDR2 SMNVEV (reference sequence). The CDR3 has 14 amino acids. The CDR3 loop reads CASSFWGGSYEQYF. As DNA, the CDR3 is TGTGCCAGCAGTTTCTGGGGGGGTAGCTACGAGCAGTACTTC.

This clone occurred once. The chain is built from TRBV9 and TRBJ1-4; D is unclear. The ends were cut back, 3 bases at V and 5 bases at J, with 11 bases in the middle. The CDR3 covers 14 residues. In germline, CDR1 is SGDLS, CDR2 YYNGEE. For the CDR3, the DNA is TGTGCCAGCAGCGCCGGGAGGGCGAATGAAAAACTGTTTTTT. Protein product: CASSAGRANEKLFF.

This sequence joins TRBV7-2 and TRBJ2-5; 12 bases fit TRBD1. CDR1 SGHTA and CDR2 FQGNSA come from the germline V gene. There are 18 residues in the CDR3. Trimming took 2 bases from V and 5 from J; bases not matched to a gene: 12. CDR3 loop: CASSLLAGTGGKGETQYF. CDR3 nucleotide sequence: TGTGCCAGCAGCTTATTGGCCGGGACAGGGGGCAAGGGGGAGACCCAGTACTTC.

V is TRBV10-1 and J is TRBJ1-4; weak D call: TRBD1 (5 bases). This CDR3 spans 15 amino acids. CDR1 is WNHNN and CDR2 is SYGVQD in the germline V gene (reference sequence). With 6 bases removed from V and 4 bases from J, the gap between germline ends came to 15 bases. In nucleotides, the CDR3 is TGCGCCAGCAGGAAGGGGTTGGGGGGTAATGAAAAACTGTTTTTT. Its protein product is CASRKGLGGNEKLFF.

This chain joins TRBV19 and TRBJ2-2; D not resolved. In germline, CDR1 is LNHDA, CDR2 SQIVND (reference sequence). The CDR3 covers 13 residues. The CDR3 DNA reads TGTGTCTCCACAGCCCCCAACACCGGGGAGCTGTTTTTT. It yields the protein CVSTAPNTGELFF.

This clone was counted a single time. The rearrangement joins TRBV11-2 to TRBJ2-5; the match to TRBD2 covers 10 bases. This CDR3 has 19 amino acids. V lost 5 bases and J lost 1; bases outside the gene matches: 16. Germline CDR1 is SGHAT and CDR2 is FQNNGV. The CDR3 here is CASSPRLASGRGAQETQYF. In DNA form, the CDR3 reads TGTGCCAGCAGCCCCCGTTTGGCTAGCGGGAGAGGAGCCCAAGAGACCCAGTACTTC.

The CDR3 reads CASSYSIGGENTIYF. The CDR3 nucleotides are TGTGCCAGCAGTTACTCGATAGGAGGGGAAAACACCATATATTTT. J is TRBJ1-3 and V is TRBV6-5; possibly TRBD1 for D (5 bases). Germline V lookup: CDR1 MNHEY, CDR2 SVGAGI. There are 15 residues in the CDR3. The germline V and J ends were trimmed by 0 bases and 6 bases, with 12 bases remaining between them.

The rearrangement links TRBV18 to TRBJ2-3; perhaps TRBD2 as D (6 bases). The CDR3 is 15 residues long. The V end was cut by 1 base, the J end by 4 bases, with 12 bases between. Germline lookup yields CDR1 KGHSH and CDR2 LQKENI. CDR3: CASSPRLGEADTQYF. CDR3 DNA sequence: TGTGCCAGCTCACCACGCCTAGGGGAGGCAGATACGCAGTATTTT.

The V and J genes are TRBV9 and TRBJ2-1; the match to TRBD2 covers 9 bases. The CDR3 is 15 residues long. V shed 0 bases, J shed 3 bases, and the junction held 1 base outside the gene matches. Germline V gives CDR1 SGDLS, CDR2 YYNGEE. CDR3 amino acids: CASSVGLAVYNEQFF. The CDR3, as DNA: TGTGCCAGCAGCGTAGGACTAGCGGTCTACAATGAGCAGTTCTTC.

The chain combines TRBV5-4 with TRBJ2-5; D remains unclear. CDR3 length: 12 amino acids. V was shortened by 0 bases and J by 5 bases, with 5 bases between the two germline ends. Germline lookup yields CDR1 SGHNT and CDR2 YYREEE (reference sequence). In DNA, the CDR3 is TGTGCCAGCAGCTTGGTCTCGGAGACCCAGTACTTC. Protein product: CASSLVSETQYF.

The chain joins TRBV19 to TRBJ1-5, with D tentatively TRBD1 (6 bases). Between the trimmed V and J ends, which lost 3 bases and 8 bases, there was a span of 20 bases. The CDR3 loop spans 16 amino acids. Per the germline V gene, CDR1 is LNHDA and CDR2 is SQIVND (reference sequence). The chain's CDR3 is CASSISTGIPVKPQHF. The CDR3, as DNA: TGTGCCAGTAGTATTTCAACAGGGATCCCTGTTAAGCCCCAGCATTTT.

The V gene is TRBV9, the J gene TRBJ2-7; maybe TRBD1 (5 bases). The V gene's germline CDR1 is SGDLS and CDR2 YYNGEE. Trimming shortened V by 0 bases and J by 4 bases, and 11 bases separated the two germline ends. The length of the CDR3 is 14 residues. The DNA of the CDR3 is TGTGCCAGCAGCGTAGATCTAGGGGTTTACGAGCAGTACTTC. It encodes CASSVDLGVYEQYF.

The rearrangement joins TRBV6-4 to TRBJ1-5; D is ambiguous. Trimming took 2 bases from V and 9 from J, leaving 11 bases between them. Germline CDR1 is MRHNA and CDR2 is SNTAGT. This CDR3 is 13 amino acids long. The CDR3, as DNA: TGTGCCAGCAGTGACCCCGCTGGGAGGCCCCAGCATTTT. Translated: CASSDPAGRPQHF.

V usage is TRBV7-2 and J usage is TRBJ2-2; D may be TRBD2 (5 bases). Trimming left V 0 bases short and J 2 bases short, with 10 bases between. The CDR3 is 16 residues long. Looked up from germline, CDR1 is SGHTA and CDR2 is FQGNSA. The DNA of the CDR3 is TGTGCCAGCAGCTTAGCTTTGGCTAGCAACACCGGGGAGCTGTTTTTT. Its protein product is CASSLALASNTGELFF.

The rearrangement joins TRBV6-5 to TRBJ1-2, with D possibly matching TRBD1 (5 bases). The germline CDR1 and CDR2 sequences are MNHEY and SVGAGI. The germline V and J ends were trimmed by 2 bases and 4 bases, with 14 bases remaining between them. The CDR3 covers 15 residues. This CDR3 is CASSYPGGAVYGYTF. The CDR3 DNA reads as TGTGCCAGCAGTTACCCGGGAGGGGCAGTCTATGGCTACACCTTC.

V gene TRBV27 combines with J gene TRBJ1-5, with D uncertain. With 0 bases removed from V and 3 bases from J, the gap between germline ends came to 12 bases. Germline V lookup: CDR1 MNHEY, CDR2 SMNVEV (reference sequence). The CDR3 extends over 16 amino acids. The CDR3 sequence is CASSLSGRGYNQPQHF. For the CDR3, the DNA is TGTGCCAGCAGTTTATCCGGTAGAGGGTACAATCAGCCCCAGCATTTT.

The chain links TRBV27 to TRBJ2-5; TRBD2 agrees at 11 bases. With 5 bases clipped from V and 1 base from J, the junction kept 6 bases outside the gene matches. The CDR3 has 16 residues. The germline CDR1 and CDR2 sequences are MNHEY and SMNVEV (reference sequence). The DNA for the CDR3 is TGTGCCAGCAGTAGCGGACTAGCGGGCTCCCAAGAGACCCAGTACTTC. Translating it yields CASSSGLAGSQETQYF.

With regard to this clone: Other nucleotide sequences from this sample produce the same CDR3. J is TRBJ1-1 and V is TRBV11-2; the D is unclear. Germline-derived CDR1 and CDR2 are SGHAT and FQNNGV. This CDR3 spans 13 amino acids. Deletions cut 2 bases from V and 4 bases from J, with 8 bases between. The DNA for the CDR3 is TGTGCCAGCAGCTTATTGAGAAGCACTGAAGCTTTCTTT. Protein: CASSLLRSTEAFF.

J is TRBJ2-3 and V is TRBV6-6; 12 bases fit TRBD2. Germline V CDR1 and CDR2: MNHNY, SVGAGI (reference sequence). The CDR3 is 16 residues long. The junction had 2 bases not matched to a gene; V was cut back by 4 bases and J by 0 bases. The CDR3 spells CASSSGTSGSTDTQYF. In DNA, the CDR3 is TGTGCCAGCAGTTCCGGGACTAGCGGGAGCACAGATACGCAGTATTTT.

This chain joins TRBV9 and TRBJ2-7; a possible D gene is TRBD2 (6 bases). This CDR3 contains 13 residues. Germline values: CDR1 SGDLS, CDR2 YYNGEE. Trimming pared 0 bases from V and 5 bases from J, leaving 9 bases between. The CDR3 DNA follows: TGTGCCAGCAGCGTAGCGGGGGTCGACGAGCAGTACTTC. As protein: CASSVAGVDEQYF.

J is TRBJ2-3 and V is TRBV18, with D tentatively TRBD1 (5 bases). The CDR3 contains 14 residues. The germline V gene has CDR1 KGHSH and CDR2 LQKENI. Trimming pared 4 bases from V and 3 bases from J, leaving 11 bases between. The chain's CDR3 is CASSQRGRTDTQYF. CDR3 bases: TGTGCCAGCTCACAAAGGGGCCGGACAGATACGCAGTATTTT.